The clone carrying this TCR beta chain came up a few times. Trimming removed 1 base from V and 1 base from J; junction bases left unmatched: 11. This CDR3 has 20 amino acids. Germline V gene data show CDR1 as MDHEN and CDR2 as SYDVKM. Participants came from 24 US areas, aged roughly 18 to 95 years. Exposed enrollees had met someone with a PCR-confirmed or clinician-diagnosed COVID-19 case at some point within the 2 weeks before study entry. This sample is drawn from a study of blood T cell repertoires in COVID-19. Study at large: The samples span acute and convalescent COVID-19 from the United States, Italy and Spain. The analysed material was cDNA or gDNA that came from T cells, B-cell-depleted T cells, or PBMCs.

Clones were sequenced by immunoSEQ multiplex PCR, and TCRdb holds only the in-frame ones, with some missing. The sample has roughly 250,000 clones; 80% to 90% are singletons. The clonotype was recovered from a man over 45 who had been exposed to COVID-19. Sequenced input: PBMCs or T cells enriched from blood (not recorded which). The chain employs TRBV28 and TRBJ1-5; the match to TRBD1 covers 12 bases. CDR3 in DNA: TGTGCCAGCAGTTTATTGCTAACCGGGACAGGGGGCAACAGCAATCAGCCCCAGCATTTT. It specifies CASSLLLTGTGGNSNQPQHF.